This TCR beta chain stems from a study of blood T cell repertoires in COVID-19. For the study at large: The samples span acute and convalescent COVID-19 from the United States, Italy and Spain. In each case, the material was cDNA or gDNA derived from T cells, B-cell-depleted T cells, or PBMCs.

In germline, CDR1 is SGHAT, CDR2 FQNNGV. V was pared by 3 bases and J by 0 bases, with 9 bases between. The CDR3 contains 15 residues. In the authors' workflow: Reference gene primer amplification in the assay estimated nucleated cell counts. Profiled with immunoSEQ multiplex PCR; TCRdb holds only in-frame clones, not every one. V and J calls and clone size are copied from that table; D and trimming were computed from the DNA. There are 350,000 or so clones in the sample; about 87% occur only once, and about 10% lies in the top ten. Patients from Seattle were sampled longitudinally, starting during active infection.

The chain is built from TRBV11-2 and TRBJ1-3; maybe TRBD1 (6 bases). Sequenced: peripheral blood. The receptor's source is a woman in her twenties or thirties with COVID-19, enrolled during active disease. Here the CDR3 reads CASSLTGLSGNTIYF. In DNA, the CDR3 is TGTGCCAGCAGCTTGACAGGCCTCTCTGGAAACACCATATATTTT.